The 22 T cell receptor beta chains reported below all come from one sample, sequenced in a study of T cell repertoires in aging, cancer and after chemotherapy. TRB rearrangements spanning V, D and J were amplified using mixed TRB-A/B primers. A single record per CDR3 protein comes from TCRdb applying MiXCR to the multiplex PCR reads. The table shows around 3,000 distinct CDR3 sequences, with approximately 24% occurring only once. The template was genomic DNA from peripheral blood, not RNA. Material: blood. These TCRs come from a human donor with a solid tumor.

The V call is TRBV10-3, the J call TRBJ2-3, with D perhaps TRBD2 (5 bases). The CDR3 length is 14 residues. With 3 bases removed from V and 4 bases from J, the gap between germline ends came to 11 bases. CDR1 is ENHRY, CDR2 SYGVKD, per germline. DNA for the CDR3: TGTGCCATCAGTGAAGACCAGAGGGCAGATACGCAGTATTTT. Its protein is CAISEDQRADTQYF.

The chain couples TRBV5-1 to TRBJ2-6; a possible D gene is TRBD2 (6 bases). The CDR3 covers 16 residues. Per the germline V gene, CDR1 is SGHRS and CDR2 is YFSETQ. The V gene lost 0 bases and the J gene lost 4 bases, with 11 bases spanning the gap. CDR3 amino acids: CASSLERAGGANVLTF. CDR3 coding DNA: TGCGCCAGCAGCTTGGAAAGGGCGGGAGGGGCCAACGTCCTGACTTTC.

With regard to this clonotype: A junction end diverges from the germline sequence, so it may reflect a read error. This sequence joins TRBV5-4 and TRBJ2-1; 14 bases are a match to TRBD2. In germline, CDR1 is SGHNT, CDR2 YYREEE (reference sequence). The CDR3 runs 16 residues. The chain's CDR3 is CASSSGLAGVYNEQFF. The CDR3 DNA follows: TGCGCCAGCAGCTCGGGACTAGCGGGGGTATACAATGAGCAGTTCTTC.

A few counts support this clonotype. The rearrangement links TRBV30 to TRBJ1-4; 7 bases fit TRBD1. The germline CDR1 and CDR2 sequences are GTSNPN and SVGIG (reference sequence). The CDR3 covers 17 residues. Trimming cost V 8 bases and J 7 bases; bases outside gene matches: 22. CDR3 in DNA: TGTGCCAGCAGCGCACTCCCCCAGACAGGGAGTGGTGAAAAACTGTTTTTT. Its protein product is CASSALPQTGSGEKLFF.

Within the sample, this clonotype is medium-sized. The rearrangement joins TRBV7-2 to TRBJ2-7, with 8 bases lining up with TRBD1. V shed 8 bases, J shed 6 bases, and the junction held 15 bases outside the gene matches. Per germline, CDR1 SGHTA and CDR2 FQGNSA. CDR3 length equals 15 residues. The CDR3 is CASSISGTGPPEQYF. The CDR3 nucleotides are TGTGCCAGCTCCATATCCGGGACAGGACCTCCCGAGCAGTACTTC.

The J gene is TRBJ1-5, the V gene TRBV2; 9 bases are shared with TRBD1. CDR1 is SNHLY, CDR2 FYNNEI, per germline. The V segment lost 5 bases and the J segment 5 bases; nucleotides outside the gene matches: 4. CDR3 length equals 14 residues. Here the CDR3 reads CASSTDRGDQPQHF. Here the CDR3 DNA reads TGTGCCAGCAGTACAGACAGGGGGGATCAGCCCCAGCATTTT.

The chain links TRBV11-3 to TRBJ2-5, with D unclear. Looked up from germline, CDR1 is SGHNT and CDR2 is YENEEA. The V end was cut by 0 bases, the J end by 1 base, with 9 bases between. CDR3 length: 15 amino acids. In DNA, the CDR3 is TGTGCCAGCAGCTTAGATAAGCAGTTCCAAGAGACCCAGTACTTC. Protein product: CASSLDKQFQETQYF.

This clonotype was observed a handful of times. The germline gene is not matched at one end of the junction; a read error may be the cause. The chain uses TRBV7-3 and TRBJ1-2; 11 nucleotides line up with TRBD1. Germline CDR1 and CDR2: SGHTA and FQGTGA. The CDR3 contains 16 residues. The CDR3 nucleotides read TGTGCTAGCAGCAATCAACGGACAGGGGGCATCTATGGCTACACCTTC. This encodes CASSNQRTGGIYGYTF.

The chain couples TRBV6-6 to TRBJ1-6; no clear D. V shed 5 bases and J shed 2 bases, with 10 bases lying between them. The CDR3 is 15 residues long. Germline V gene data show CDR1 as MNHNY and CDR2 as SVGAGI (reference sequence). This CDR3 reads CASSTRNPYNSPLHF. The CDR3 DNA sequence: TGTGCCAGCAGTACTAGAAACCCCTATAATTCACCCCTCCACTTT.

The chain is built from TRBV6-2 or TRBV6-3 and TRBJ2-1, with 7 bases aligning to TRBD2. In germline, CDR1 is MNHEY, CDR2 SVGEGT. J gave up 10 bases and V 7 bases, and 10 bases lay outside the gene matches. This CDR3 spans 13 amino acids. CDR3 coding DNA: TGTGCCAGCATCCCAGGAGCGGGGTGGGAGCAGTTCTTC. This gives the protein CASIPGAGWEQFF.

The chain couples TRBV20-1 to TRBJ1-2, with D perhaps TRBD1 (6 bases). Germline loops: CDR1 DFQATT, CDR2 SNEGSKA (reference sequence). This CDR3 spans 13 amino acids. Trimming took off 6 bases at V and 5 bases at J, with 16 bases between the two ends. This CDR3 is CSALHREVYGYTF. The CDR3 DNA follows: TGCAGTGCCTTGCACAGGGAAGTATATGGCTACACCTTC.

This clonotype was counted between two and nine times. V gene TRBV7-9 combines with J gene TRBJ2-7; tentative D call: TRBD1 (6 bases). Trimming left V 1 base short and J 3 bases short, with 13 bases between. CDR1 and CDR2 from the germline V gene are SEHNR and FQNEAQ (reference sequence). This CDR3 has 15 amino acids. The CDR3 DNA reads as TGTGCCAGCAGCTTAGTCGGAAGGGGGAACTACGAGCAGTACTTC. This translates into CASSLVGRGNYEQYF.

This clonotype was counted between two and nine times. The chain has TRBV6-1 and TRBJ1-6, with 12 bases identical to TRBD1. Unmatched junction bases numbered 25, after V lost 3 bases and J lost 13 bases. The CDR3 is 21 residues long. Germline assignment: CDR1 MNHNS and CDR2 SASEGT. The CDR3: CASSDKKLGTGGNSGFRPLHF. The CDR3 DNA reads TGTGCCAGCAGTGACAAGAAGTTGGGGACAGGGGGCAATTCAGGGTTTAGGCCCCTCCACTTT.

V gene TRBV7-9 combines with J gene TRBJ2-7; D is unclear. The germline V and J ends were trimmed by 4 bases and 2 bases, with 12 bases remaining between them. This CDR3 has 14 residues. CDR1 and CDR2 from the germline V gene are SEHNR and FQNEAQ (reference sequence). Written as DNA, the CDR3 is TGTGCCAGCAGCTCCAGGACGTCTACCTACGAGCAGTACTTC. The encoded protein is CASSSRTSTYEQYF.

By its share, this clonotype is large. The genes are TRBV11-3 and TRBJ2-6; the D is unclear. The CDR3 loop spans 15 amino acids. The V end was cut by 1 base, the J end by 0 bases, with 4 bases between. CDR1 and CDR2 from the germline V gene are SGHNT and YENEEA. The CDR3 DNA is TGTGCCAGCAGCTTAGTGAGCTCTGGGGCCAACGTCCTGACTTTC. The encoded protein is CASSLVSSGANVLTF.

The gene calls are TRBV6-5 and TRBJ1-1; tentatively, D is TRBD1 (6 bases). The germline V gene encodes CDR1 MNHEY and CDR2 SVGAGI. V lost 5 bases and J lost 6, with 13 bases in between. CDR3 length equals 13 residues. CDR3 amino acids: CASSLRGAPEAFF. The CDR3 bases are TGTGCCAGCAGTCTAAGGGGGGCTCCTGAAGCTTTCTTT.

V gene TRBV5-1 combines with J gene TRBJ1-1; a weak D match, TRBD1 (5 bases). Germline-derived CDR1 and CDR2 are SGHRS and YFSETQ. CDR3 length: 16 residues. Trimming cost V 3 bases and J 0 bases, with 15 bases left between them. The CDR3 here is CASSSTPDTLNTEAFF. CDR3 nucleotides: TGCGCCAGCAGCTCGACCCCGGACACTTTGAACACTGAAGCTTTCTTT. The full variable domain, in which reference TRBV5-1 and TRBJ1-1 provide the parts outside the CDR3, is KAGVTQTPRYLIKTRGQQVTLSCSPISGHRSVSWYQQTPGQGLQFLFEYFSETQRNKGNFPGRFSGRQFSNSRSEMNVSTLELGDSALYLCASSSTPDTLNTEAFFGQGTRLTVV.

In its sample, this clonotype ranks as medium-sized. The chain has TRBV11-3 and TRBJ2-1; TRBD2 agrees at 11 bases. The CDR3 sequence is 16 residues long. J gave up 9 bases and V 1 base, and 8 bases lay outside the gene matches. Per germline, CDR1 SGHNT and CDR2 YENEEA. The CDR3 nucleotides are TGTGCCAGCAGCTTAGCTAGCGGGAGGACTTGGGGTGAGCAGTTCTTC. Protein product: CASSLASGRTWGEQFF. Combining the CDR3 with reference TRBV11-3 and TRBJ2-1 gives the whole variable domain EAGVVQSPRYKIIEKKQPVAFWCNPISGHNTLYWYLQNLGQGPELLIRYENEEAVDDSQLPKDRFSAERLKGVDSTLKIQPAELGDSAVYLCASSLASGRTWGEQFFGPGTRLTVL.

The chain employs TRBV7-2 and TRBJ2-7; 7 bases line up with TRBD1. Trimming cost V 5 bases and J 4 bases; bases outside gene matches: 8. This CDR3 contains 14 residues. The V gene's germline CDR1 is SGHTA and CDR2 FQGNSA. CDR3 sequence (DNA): TGTGCCAGCAGCCAGGGACAGAAGGTGTACGAGCAGTACTTC. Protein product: CASSQGQKVYEQYF.

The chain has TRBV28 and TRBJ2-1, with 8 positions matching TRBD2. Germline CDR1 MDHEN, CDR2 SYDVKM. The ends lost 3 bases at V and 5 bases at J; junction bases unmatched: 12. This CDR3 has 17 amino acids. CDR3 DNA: TGTGCCAGCAGTTTGCGGGCTAGCGGGTACGTTAACAATGAGCAGTTCTTC. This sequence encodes CASSLRASGYVNNEQFF.

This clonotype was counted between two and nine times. The CDR3 bases are TGCAGTGCTAGAGGAGATCCTTGGGGGAGCTCCTACGAGCAGTACTTC. Residues: CSARGDPWGSSYEQYF. The chain joins TRBV20-1 to TRBJ2-7; D may be TRBD1 or TRBD2 (5 bases each). The CDR3 totals 16 residues. V dropped 1 base and J dropped 0 bases, with 16 bases sitting between them. The germline gives CDR1 DFQATT, CDR2 SNEGSKA (reference sequence).

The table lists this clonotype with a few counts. The CDR3 is CASTGVQGEAFF. In DNA, the CDR3 is TGTGCCAGTACGGGGGTTCAGGGTGAAGCTTTCTTT. The chain couples TRBV19 to TRBJ1-1, with D possibly being TRBD1 (5 bases). Germline loops: CDR1 LNHDA, CDR2 SQIVND (reference sequence). Trimming removed 7 bases from V and 7 bases from J, with 13 bases in between. This CDR3 spans 12 amino acids.